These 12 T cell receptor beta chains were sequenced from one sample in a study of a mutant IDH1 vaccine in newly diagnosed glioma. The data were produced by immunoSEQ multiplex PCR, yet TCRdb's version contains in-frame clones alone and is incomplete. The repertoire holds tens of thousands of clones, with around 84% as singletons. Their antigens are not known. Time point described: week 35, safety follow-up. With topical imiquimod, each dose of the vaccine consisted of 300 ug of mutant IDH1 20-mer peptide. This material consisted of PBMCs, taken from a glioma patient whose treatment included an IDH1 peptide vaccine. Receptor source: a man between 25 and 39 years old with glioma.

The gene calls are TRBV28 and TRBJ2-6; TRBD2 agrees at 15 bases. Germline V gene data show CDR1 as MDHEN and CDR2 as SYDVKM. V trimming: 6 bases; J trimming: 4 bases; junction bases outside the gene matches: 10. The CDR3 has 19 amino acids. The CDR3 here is CASSFLGTSGRSGANVLTF. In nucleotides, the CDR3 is TGTGCCAGCAGCTTCCTTGGGACTAGCGGGAGGTCGGGGGCCAACGTCCTGACTTTC.

CDR3 in amino acids: CASRAPESGGQYF. The CDR3 DNA reads TGTGCCAGCAGGGCCCCTGAGTCAGGGGGCCAGTACTTC. The V call is TRBV28, the J call TRBJ2-5; 7 bases agree with TRBD1. V dropped 6 bases and J dropped 10; count of bases not matched to a gene: 11. The CDR3 extends over 13 amino acids. Germline V lookup: CDR1 MDHEN, CDR2 SYDVKM.

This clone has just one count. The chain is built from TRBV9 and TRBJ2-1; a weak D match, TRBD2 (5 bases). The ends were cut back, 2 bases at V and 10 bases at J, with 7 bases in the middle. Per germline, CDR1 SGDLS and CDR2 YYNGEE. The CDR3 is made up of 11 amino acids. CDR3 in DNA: TGTGCCAGCAGCGTTCAGCGGGAGCAGTTCTTC. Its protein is CASSVQREQFF.

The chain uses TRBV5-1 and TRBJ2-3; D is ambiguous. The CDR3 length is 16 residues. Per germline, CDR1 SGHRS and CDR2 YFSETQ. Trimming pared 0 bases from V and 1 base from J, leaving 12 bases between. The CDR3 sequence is CASSLGPQAGTDTQYF. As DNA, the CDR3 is TGCGCCAGCAGCTTGGGACCCCAGGCCGGCACAGATACGCAGTATTTT.

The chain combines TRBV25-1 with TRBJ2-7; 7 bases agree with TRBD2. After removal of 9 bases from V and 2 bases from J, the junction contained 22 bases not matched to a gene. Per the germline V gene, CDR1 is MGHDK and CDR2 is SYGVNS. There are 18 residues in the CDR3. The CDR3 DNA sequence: TGTGCCAGTCAATCAACTAGCGCCACAATAGGTGCCCCCTACGAGCAGTACTTC. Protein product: CASQSTSATIGAPYEQYF.

The CDR3: CASSSDRDQPQHF. CDR3 in DNA: TGTGCCAGCAGCTCGGACAGGGATCAGCCCCAGCATTTT. The chain links TRBV5-4 to TRBJ1-5; 8 bases match TRBD1. CDR3 size: 13 residues. The J segment lost 5 bases and the V segment lost 3 bases, leaving 1 base of the junction unmatched. Germline V lookup: CDR1 SGHNT, CDR2 YYREEE (reference sequence).

CDR3 sequence: CASSWGPKNTEAFF. CDR3 DNA sequence: TGCGCCAGCAGCTGGGGACCGAAGAACACTGAAGCTTTCTTT. The chain links TRBV5-1 to TRBJ1-1; TRBD1 might be the D (5 bases). The V end lost 3 bases, the J end lost 1 base, and 10 bases lay between the germline ends. Germline CDR1 SGHRS, CDR2 YFSETQ. There are 14 residues in the CDR3.

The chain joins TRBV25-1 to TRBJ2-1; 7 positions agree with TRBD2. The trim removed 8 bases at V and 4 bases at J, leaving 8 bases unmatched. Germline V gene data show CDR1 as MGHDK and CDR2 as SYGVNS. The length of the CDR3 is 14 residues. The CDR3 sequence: CASPGLDHYNEQFF. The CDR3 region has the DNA TGTGCCAGCCCTGGACTAGACCATTACAATGAGCAGTTCTTC.

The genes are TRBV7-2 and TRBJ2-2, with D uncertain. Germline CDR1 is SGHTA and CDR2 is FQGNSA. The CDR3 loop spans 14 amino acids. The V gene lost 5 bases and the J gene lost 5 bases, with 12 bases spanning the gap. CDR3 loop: CASSRPGGTGELFF. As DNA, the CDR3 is TGTGCCAGCAGCAGACCTGGCGGAACCGGGGAGCTGTTTTTT. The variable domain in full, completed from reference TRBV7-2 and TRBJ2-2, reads GAGVSQSPSNKVTEKGKDVELRCDPISGHTALYWYRQSLGQGLEFLIYFQGNSAPDKSGLPSDRFSAERTGGSVSTLTIQRTQQEDSAVYLCASSRPGGTGELFFGEGSRLTVL.

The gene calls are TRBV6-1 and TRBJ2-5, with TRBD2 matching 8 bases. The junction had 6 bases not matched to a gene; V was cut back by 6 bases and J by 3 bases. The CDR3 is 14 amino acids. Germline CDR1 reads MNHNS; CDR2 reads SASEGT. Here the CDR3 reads CASRSGGTKETQYF. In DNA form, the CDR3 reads TGTGCCAGCAGGAGCGGGGGAACCAAAGAGACCCAGTACTTC.

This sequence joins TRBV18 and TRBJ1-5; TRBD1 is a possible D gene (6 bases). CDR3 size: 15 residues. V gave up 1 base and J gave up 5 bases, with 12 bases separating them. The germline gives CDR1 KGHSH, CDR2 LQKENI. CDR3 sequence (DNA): TGTGCCAGCTCACCACTGCAGGGGTTTGATCAGCCCCAGCATTTT. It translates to CASSPLQGFDQPQHF.

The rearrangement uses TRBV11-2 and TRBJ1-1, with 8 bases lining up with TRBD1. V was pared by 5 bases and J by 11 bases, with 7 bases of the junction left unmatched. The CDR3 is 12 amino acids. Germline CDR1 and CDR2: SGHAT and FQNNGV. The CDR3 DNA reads TGTGCCAGCAGCCTTTTACAGGGGGAGGCTTTCTTT. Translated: CASSLLQGEAFF.